A selection of T cell receptor beta chains follows, all from one sample in a study of regulatory T cells in long-lasting Graves disease. TCRdb passed the multiplex PCR reads through MiXCR, listing each CDR3 protein once. The sample has more than 300,000 distinct CDR3 sequences, approximately 10% seen once. These sequences were also reported in another study, on T cells in Graves' hyperthyroidism and ophthalmopathy.

The sequences come from peripheral blood mononuclear cells (PBMCs), collected at new diagnosis, from a patient treated with antithyroid drugs. These TCRs come from a woman in her late teens or twenties with Graves disease. CDR3s include the opening cysteine and the closing phenylalanine or tryptophan. D genes are given only for firm matches. Where a row states a size, it is once, few, many or the class of an expanded clone; other rows omit it.

j_call d_call v_call clone_size cdr3_nt cdr3_aa
TRBJ1-1 . TRBV3-1 . TGTGCCAGCAGCCAAGGTCCCGTTGGCACTGAAGCTTTCTTT CASSQGPVGTEAFF
TRBJ1-6 . TRBV5-1 many TGCGCCAGCAGCTTGTTCGGGGATTCAGGATCACCCCTCCACTTT CASSLFGDSGSPLHF
TRBJ1-5 . TRBV6-2/TRBV6-3 many TGTGCCAGCTCTACGGTGGGTGGCAATCAGCCCCAGCATTTT CASSTVGGNQPQHF
TRBJ2-1 . TRBV12-3/TRBV12-4 . TGTGCCAGCAAACTACCCTATGGAGGTGAGCAGTTCTTC CASKLPYGGEQFF
TRBJ1-5 TRBD1 TRBV19 few TGTGCCAGTAGTTGGCAGGGGGCGAGATTCAATCAGCCCCAGCATTTT CASSWQGARFNQPQHF
TRBJ2-7 . TRBV27 many TGTGCCAGCAGTCCCGAGGTGGGAGTCGCCTACGAGCAGTACTTC CASSPEVGVAYEQYF
TRBJ1-1 TRBD1 TRBV28 many TGTGCCAGCACCGACGGACAGGCGAACACTGAAGCTTTCTTT CASTDGQANTEAFF
TRBJ2-5 . TRBV20-1 many TGCAGTGCTAGAATACTCCAAGAGACCCAGTACTTC CSARILQETQYF
TRBJ2-1 TRBD2 TRBV4-3 . TGCGCCAGCAGCCTACTCGGGGGGAATGAGCAGTTCTTC CASSLLGGNEQFF
TRBJ1-5 TRBD1 TRBV4-1 . TGCGCCAGCAGCCAAGAAGACAGGGCCCTCGCGCCCCAGCATTTT CASSQEDRALAPQHF
TRBJ1-3 . TRBV30 . TGTGCCTGGAGTGTACCTGGGGCTGGAAACACCATATATTTT CAWSVPGAGNTIYF
TRBJ2-5 . TRBV7-9 . TGTGCCAGCACCCACAGCCCCCGGGGGCGCCAAGAGACCCAGTACTTC CASTHSPRGRQETQYF
TRBJ1-1 TRBD1 TRBV3-1 many TGTGCCAGCAGCCAAGATTCGGCACAGGGGGCGCAAATGGACACTGAAGCTTTCTTT CASSQDSAQGAQMDTEAFF
TRBJ1-5 . TRBV27 many TGTGCCAGCAGTTTCTCGGGAACCTATCAGCCCCAGCATTTT CASSFSGTYQPQHF
TRBJ1-6 . TRBV5-6 few TGTGCCAGCAGCTTGAGCCTCGTATCCGACGGGGCGAGCTCCTATAATTCACCCCTCCACTTT CASSLSLVSDGASSYNSPLHF
TRBJ2-2 TRBD1 TRBV20-1 many TGCAGTGCACCGCACAGGGGGCCCACCGGGGAGCTGTTTTTT CSAPHRGPTGELFF
TRBJ2-3 . TRBV6-1 . TGTGCCAGTTGGGACAGCGGGAGTCCCACAGATACGCAGTATTTT CASWDSGSPTDTQYF
TRBJ2-7 . TRBV7-2 few TGTGCCAGCAGCTTAGGTCTGGTTTACGAGCAGTACTTC CASSLGLVYEQYF
TRBJ2-1 . TRBV12-3/TRBV12-4 many TGTGCCAGCAGTTTCGGGACCTATTCCGGTGGTGAGCAGTTCTTC CASSFGTYSGGEQFF
TRBJ2-7 TRBD1 TRBV7-2 many TGTGCCAGCAGCTTAGTTAGGACAGGGACCTACGAGCAGTACTTC CASSLVRTGTYEQYF
TRBJ2-1 . TRBV6-1 many TGTGCCAGCAGTCAACATGGCGTAGGGAAGGATGAGCAGTTCTTC CASSQHGVGKDEQFF
TRBJ1-1 TRBD1 TRBV28 . TGTGCCAGCAAAAAGGGGGCTCGGTACACTGAAGCTTTCTTT CASKKGARYTEAFF
TRBJ1-2 TRBD1 TRBV27 many TGTGCCAGCAGTCTTCGGGACAGGGGGCTTGGAAGCTATGGCTACACCTTC CASSLRDRGLGSYGYTF
TRBJ2-5 . TRBV6-1 . TGTGCCAGCAGCCTCCGGGACGACCAATTGGAGACCCAGTACTTC CASSLRDDQLETQYF
TRBJ1-4 . TRBV7-9 many TGTGCCAGCAGCCCCCGACCATCAACTAATGAAAAACTGTTTTTT CASSPRPSTNEKLFF
TRBJ1-2 TRBD1 TRBV27 . TGTGCCAGCAGTTTCTCGGGACAGGGGTCTAACTATGGCTACACCTTC CASSFSGQGSNYGYTF
TRBJ2-5 TRBD2 TRBV20-1 . TGCAGTGCTAGCAGATTTCGGACTAGCGGGAGGGGGGAGACCCAGTACTTC CSASRFRTSGRGETQYF
TRBJ1-6 . TRBV2 few TGTGCCAGCAAGGGACCATATAATTCACCCCTCCACTTT CASKGPYNSPLHF
TRBJ2-2 . TRBV28 few TGTGCCAGCAGTTTGGGGTCCCGGGAGCTGTTTTTT CASSLGSRELFF
TRBJ1-5 TRBD1 TRBV7-2 . TGTGCCAGCAGCTATGTGACAGGGGGCAATCAGCCCCAGCATTTT CASSYVTGGNQPQHF
TRBJ2-3 . TRBV29-1 few TGCAGCGTCGGGCGCCCACTTCGTGGCTCCAACTACCAAGATACGCAGTATTTT CSVGRPLRGSNYQDTQYF
TRBJ2-1 TRBD2 TRBV29-1 . TGCAGCGTTGAAGATCGGGACTACTACAATGAGCAGTTCTTC CSVEDRDYYNEQFF
TRBJ1-1 . TRBV20-1 many TGCAGTGCTAGCGCAAGTAGGAACACTGAAGCTTTCTTT CSASASRNTEAFF
TRBJ2-1 . TRBV11-2 many TGTGCCAGCTCACCGGACTACAATGAGCAGTTCTTC CASSPDYNEQFF
TRBJ1-1 . TRBV5-1 many TGCGCCAGCAGCTTACCCCGTCTCGGGCCGAACACTGAAGCTTTCTTT CASSLPRLGPNTEAFF
TRBJ1-5 . TRBV29-1 few TGCAGCGTCTCCAGGGATAGCAATCAGCCCCAGCATTTT CSVSRDSNQPQHF
TRBJ1-1 . TRBV5-1 many TGCGCCAGCAGCTTGGAGGGAACAGCCCTCGAAGCTTTCTTT CASSLEGTALEAFF
TRBJ1-2 . TRBV7-9 many TGTGCCAGCAGCCCGGCAGTAGGAGACTATGGCTACACCTTC CASSPAVGDYGYTF
TRBJ2-3 TRBD1 TRBV6-2/TRBV6-3 many TGTGCCAGCAGTTACCGACAGGGCCCGACAGATACGCAGTATTTT CASSYRQGPTDTQYF
TRBJ1-2 . TRBV5-1 few TGCGCCAGCAGCTTCGCGGAGGCGGGCTACACCTTC CASSFAEAGYTF
TRBJ2-1 TRBD2 TRBV18 many TGTGCCAGCTCACCTAGACTAGCGGGAACTCATGAGCAGTTCTTC CASSPRLAGTHEQFF
TRBJ1-1 TRBD1 TRBV12-3/TRBV12-4 many TGTGCCAGCAGTTTCGGACAGGGATCTTGGCTGGGGACTGAAGCTTTCTTT CASSFGQGSWLGTEAFF
TRBJ1-4 . TRBV27 . TGTGCCAGCAGTGAAGACAGCAATATAGATAAACTGTTTTTT CASSEDSNIDKLFF
TRBJ1-5 TRBD1 TRBV12-3/TRBV12-4 many TGTGCCAGCAGGTACAGGGGAGCGGGCAATCAGCCCCAGCATTTT CASRYRGAGNQPQHF